These T cell receptor beta chains were read from a single sample in a study of blood T cell repertoires in COVID-19. This table comes from immunoSEQ multiplex PCR, and its TCRdb copy is limited to in-frame clones, with some not included. The repertoire holds about 290,000 clones, with around 85% as singletons. The sequenced sample was peripheral blood. The receptors were sampled from a woman between 50 and 59 years old with active or convalescent COVID-19. Each CDR3 is given with its conserved first and last residue. D genes are given only for firm matches. Not every row has a clone size; where given, it reads once, few, many or a size class.

J gene,V gene,D gene,clone size,CDR3 DNA,CDR3 protein
TRBJ2-1,TRBV27,TRBD2,NA,TGTGCCAGCAGTTTAGTCTCTAGCGGGAGGGCCGGGGGGCAGTTCTTC,CASSLVSSGRAGGQFF
TRBJ1-1,TRBV30,TRBD1,NA,TGTGCCTGGACCCGTAGGGGGCCGAACACTGAAGCTTTCTTT,CAWTRRGPNTEAFF
TRBJ2-2,TRBV5-5,NA,NA,TGTGCCAGCAGCCAAACAGCCGGGGAGCTGTTTTTT,CASSQTAGELFF
TRBJ2-1,TRBV13,TRBD2,few,TGTGCCAGCAGCAATAGCGGGAGTAACGACAATGAGCAGTTCTTC,CASSNSGSNDNEQFF
TRBJ2-1,TRBV6-5,NA,NA,TGTGCCAGCAGTCGGACAGTCTCCTACAATGAGCAGTTCTTC,CASSRTVSYNEQFF
TRBJ1-2,TRBV5-1,NA,NA,TGCGCCAGGGCCCTCTATGGCTACACCTTC,CARALYGYTF
TRBJ1-2,TRBV12-3/TRBV12-4,TRBD1,few,TGTGCCAGCAGTCTGGACAGGGGAGAGGGCTACACCTTC,CASSLDRGEGYTF
TRBJ2-1,TRBV6-1,NA,NA,TGTGCCAGCAGTGAACTGGAGGATGAGCAGTTCTTC,CASSELEDEQFF
TRBJ1-2,TRBV29-1,NA,few,TGCAGCGTTGTACGCACGGCAGGTGGCTACACCTTC,CSVVRTAGGYTF
TRBJ2-7,TRBV28,NA,NA,TGTGCCAGCAGTTTTCATACGGGTTTAGGTTACTTC,CASSFHTGLGYF
TRBJ1-3,TRBV19,NA,NA,TGTGCCAGTAGTGCACCAGGGGCATTAAGCTCTGGAAACACCATATATTTT,CASSAPGALSSGNTIYF
TRBJ2-1,TRBV19,NA,NA,TGTGCCAGTAGCCGAAAGCAGGGGAATGAGCAGTTCTTC,CASSRKQGNEQFF
TRBJ2-5,TRBV19,TRBD1,NA,TGTGCCAGTAACAGGGGGACAGGGCATCAAGAGACCCAGTACTTC,CASNRGTGHQETQYF
TRBJ1-1,TRBV28,NA,NA,TGTGCCAGCAGTCTAGACAGCTACACTGAAGCTTTCTTT,CASSLDSYTEAFF
TRBJ2-7,TRBV3-1/TRBV3-2,NA,NA,TGTGCCAGCAGTAACAGGGACGGCTACGAGCAGTACTTC,CASSNRDGYEQYF
TRBJ1-3,TRBV7-2,NA,NA,TGTGCCAGCAGCTCGGGGGTAGCCGGAAACACCATATATTTT,CASSSGVAGNTIYF
TRBJ2-7,TRBV10-1,NA,many,TGCGCCAGCAGTGAGGACTTGTCCTACGAGCAGTACTTC,CASSEDLSYEQYF
TRBJ2-3,TRBV28,TRBD1,once,TGTGCCAGCAGGGGAGACAGGGGGCAGTCAGATACGCAGTATTTT,CASRGDRGQSDTQYF